This T cell receptor beta chain comes out of a study of human T cells and chemical hapten exposure. Study at large: Once 0.01% DPC had been applied to the upper back by patch test, readings were taken at 6 days. Notes on the study in general: PT1 expanded TCR counts and patch test score correlated positively.

For this clonotype: As yet, its antigen is unknown.

One entry per CDR3 protein results from TCRdb running MiXCR on the RACE reads. This sample has some 91,000 distinct CDR3 sequences, with roughly 27% found just once. The time point: patch test 3, about 24 weeks after DPC sensitization. Treatment specified: therapeutic diphenylcyclopropenone sensitization with weekly scalp DPC. The sequences come from whole blood, collected in connection with sensitization to the hapten diphenylcyclopropenone (DPC). The receptor was derived from a man aged 35-49 years with alopecia areata. Some clones in this sample may be carry-over from other donors' samples.

CDR3 protein: CASSYDGIFNTGELFF. The DNA for the CDR3 is TGTGCCAGCAGCTACGACGGGATTTTCAACACCGGGGAGCTGTTTTTT. J is TRBJ2-2 and V is TRBV3-1; a weak D match, TRBD2 (5 bases). This CDR3 contains 16 residues. The germline CDR1 and CDR2 sequences are LGHDT and YNNKEL (reference sequence). The germline V and J ends were trimmed by 5 bases and 2 bases, with 15 bases remaining between them.